One TCR beta chain is described in this entry. This sample was taken from a study of blood T cell repertoires in COVID-19. After removal of 4 bases from V and 7 bases from J, the junction contained 7 bases not matched to a gene. Looked up from germline, CDR1 is MNHNY and CDR2 is SVGAGI (reference sequence). CDR3 size: 15 residues. Generated by immunoSEQ multiplex PCR, the TCRdb table keeps only in-frame clones and is missing some. The sample has around 170,000 clones; more than 85% are singletons. The chain carries TRBV6-6 and TRBJ2-3, with 11 nucleotides matching TRBD2. Source material: peripheral blood. The receptor was derived from a man over 45 with acute or convalescent COVID-19. The CDR3 DNA is TGTGCCAGCAGTTCCTTAGCGGGGGGGACCCATACGCAGTATTTT. It translates to CASSSLAGGTHTQYF.